This T cell receptor beta chain was retrieved from a study of T cell responses to AZD1222 COVID-19 vaccine. As concerns this clone: Antigen unknown.

Points from the study as a whole: Reports say nearly half of spike-specific TCRs go after unmutated variant regions. Females outnumbered males among donors, who were mostly white British; clonal diversity was possibly underestimated.

V was pared by 7 bases and J by 2 bases, with 12 bases between. Germline CDR1 is SQVTM and CDR2 is ANQGSEA. This CDR3 is 12 amino acids long. Sequenced by immunoSEQ multiplex PCR; TCRdb stores in-frame clones only, minus some. The sample contains approximately 130,000 clones, under 95% of which appear only once. Specimen: peripheral blood, collected on day 0 of AZD1222 vaccination. The rearrangement joins TRBV29-1 to TRBJ2-7; either TRBD1 or TRBD2 may supply D (5 bases each). This TCR was recovered from an adult in good health. DNA of the CDR3: TGCAGCGCCCGGGACCGCGCCTACGAGCAGTACTTC. Its protein product is CSARDRAYEQYF.